This T cell receptor (beta chain) emerged from a study of OX40 agonist ivuxolimab in advanced cancers. V was clipped by 2 bases and J by 5 bases, with 10 bases between them. This CDR3 has 14 residues. Germline V gene lookup returns CDR1 SEHNR and CDR2 FQNEAQ (reference sequence). Repertoires were generated with immunoSEQ multiplex PCR, while TCRdb's copy carries only in-frame clones and drops some. The sample consists of 50,000 to 75,000 clones, roughly nine tenths of them appearing once. Source: CD4+ or CD8+ T cells sorted from blood, taken in a trial of the OX40 agonist ivuxolimab. The TCR was taken from an adult with an advanced solid tumor such as melanoma, head and neck, liver or kidney cancer. The J gene is TRBJ2-1, the V gene TRBV7-9; unclear D gene. In DNA, the CDR3 is TGTGCCAGCAGCTTAAGAAAGGCTGACAATGAGCAGTTCTTC. Amino acid sequence: CASSLRKADNEQFF. Supplemented by reference TRBV7-9 and TRBJ2-1, the full variable domain reads DTGVSQNPRHKITKRGQNVTFRCDPISEHNRLYWYRQTLGQGPEFLTYFQNEAQLEKSRLLSDRFSAERPKGSFSTLEIQRTEQGDSAMYLCASSLRKADNEQFFGPGTRLTVL.